The TCR beta chain described here comes from a study of blood T cell repertoires in COVID-19. About the research overall: Spain, Italy and the United States supplied samples that represented acute and convalescent COVID-19. Sources were T cells, B-cell-depleted T cells, or PBMCs; the material itself was cDNA or gDNA.

Germline assignment: CDR1 SGHVS and CDR2 FQNEAQ. With 10 bases removed from V and 1 base from J, the gap between germline ends came to 20 bases. CDR3 length equals 16 residues. The authors' processing: The authors estimated nucleated cell counts from reference gene primer amplification. Clones were sequenced by immunoSEQ multiplex PCR, and TCRdb holds only the in-frame ones, with some missing. V, J and clone size reflect that table, while D and trimming were determined from the DNA. This repertoire shows about 190,000 clones, roughly 90% found once; its top ten account for 5% to 7.5%. V and J are TRBV7-8 and TRBJ1-5; D remains unclear. The sequencing input was peripheral blood. This receptor was identified in a woman aged 35 to 49 who had recovered from COVID-19. Here the CDR3 DNA reads TGTGCCACCAAAGGCGGGGAGTTATTGAGCAATCAGCCCCAGCATTTT. This sequence encodes CATKGGELLSNQPQHF.